Listed below are T cell receptor beta chains from one sample, sequenced in a study of control samples from healthy donors and cancer patients. Clones were read by immunoSEQ multiplex PCR, and TCRdb kept only the in-frame ones, dropping some. The data contain about 160,000 clones, 92% of them singletons. Material: blood. These receptors originate from a woman in her 30s in good health. Each CDR3 is given with its conserved first and last residue. A D gene is named only where the DNA matches it firmly. Where a row states a size, it is once, few, many or the class of an expanded clone; other rows omit it.

>TRBV7-2|TRBJ2-7|.|.
TGTGCCAGCAGCTTAGAGCCAGGGCTCCACGAGCAGTACTTC
CASSLEPGLHEQYF
>TRBV10-3|TRBJ1-1|.|.
TGTGCCATCAGCCGGGACACTGAAGCTTTCTTT
CAISRDTEAFF
>TRBV6-6|TRBJ2-3|.|.
TGTGCCAGCAGTCGACTAGGGGAAGATACGCAGTATTTT
CASSRLGEDTQYF
>TRBV9|TRBJ1-4|.|.
TGTGCCAGCACTACGGGCATTGAGACTAATGAAAAACTGTTTTTT
CASTTGIETNEKLFF
>TRBV29-1|TRBJ2-7|TRBD2|.
TGCAGCATTATAGCGGGAGGTGAACAGGTACACTACGAGCAGTACTTC
CSIIAGGEQVHYEQYF
>TRBV19|TRBJ1-1|.|.
TGTGCCAGTAGTATAGCAGGGACGAACACTGAAGCTTTCTTT
CASSIAGTNTEAFF
>TRBV6-4|TRBJ1-6|.|.
TGTGCCAGCGGGCGACCGGGGAGCTCCTATAATTCACCCCTCCACTTT
CASGRPGSSYNSPLHF
>TRBV11-2|TRBJ2-5|TRBD2|.
TGTGCCAGCAGTGGGGGACTAGCGGGAGGAGGGTCTGGAGAGACCCAGTACTTC
CASSGGLAGGGSGETQYF
>TRBV5-1|TRBJ2-7|.|once
TGCGCCAGCAGCCCCCCCATGGGGGGCGAGCAGTACTTC
CASSPPMGGEQYF
>TRBV27|TRBJ2-7|.|.
TGTGCCAGCAGCCCCGCCGCCTTCCGGGGCACCTACGAGCAGTACTTC
CASSPAAFRGTYEQYF
>TRBV25-1|TRBJ2-3|.|.
TGTGCCAGCAGTCTCCGGGCAGACACAGATACGCAGTATTTT
CASSLRADTDTQYF
>TRBV27|TRBJ1-4|.|.
TGTGCCAGCAGTCTCGCAGGGTTTCGGGAAAAACTGTTTTTT
CASSLAGFREKLFF
>TRBV19|TRBJ2-7|.|once
TGTGCCAGCGGATGGGGGAGCGAGCAGTACTTC
CASGWGSEQYF
>TRBV6-5|TRBJ1-2|.|.
TGTGCCAGCAGGGTCGGCGGTAACTATGGCTACACCTTC
CASRVGGNYGYTF
>TRBV15|TRBJ1-4|.|.
TGTGCCACCAGCAGAGATAGGGATGAAAAACTGTTTTTT
CATSRDRDEKLFF
>TRBV7-9|TRBJ2-5|.|.
TGTGCCAGCAGCGGCACGCCGGAGACCCAGTACTTC
CASSGTPETQYF